The T cell receptor (beta chain) described here comes from a study of human thymus T cells. Some clones are missing from TCRdb's copy, which holds only in-frame ones; the method was immunoSEQ multiplex PCR. The sample has some 46,000 clones; around 94% are singletons. Germline values: CDR1 SGHNT, CDR2 YYREEE (reference sequence). CDR3 size: 14 residues. Trimming took 2 bases from V and 4 from J, leaving 12 bases between them. Blood DNA came from all available leukocytes, not a fixed cell number. Sequenced: blood. The origin of this receptor is a boy under two years old with a congenital heart defect but otherwise immunologically healthy. The genes are TRBV5-4 and TRBJ1-1; TRBD1 is a possible D gene (6 bases). CDR3 bases: TGTGCCAGCAGCTTAAGGGGGGGCCTCACTGAAGCTTTCTTT. Encoded protein: CASSLRGGLTEAFF.